This T cell receptor beta chain was documented in a study of cytomegalovirus exposure and HLA in healthy donors. As to this clone: Its antigen is undetermined.

This CDR3 has 17 amino acids. From germline, CDR1 is MDHEN and CDR2 SYDVKM. Trimming cost V 6 bases and J 2 bases; bases outside gene matches: 8. Broader study findings: Researchers reported in a later analysis that common viral pathogens appeared linked to several top clusters.

In the PCR, 60 Vbeta and 13 Jbeta primers were used. Profiled with immunoSEQ multiplex PCR; TCRdb holds only in-frame clones, not every one. The sample consists of around 160,000 clones, over 60% of them appearing once. The clonotype was recovered from a man aged 35 to 55 in good health and CMV-seropositive. V is TRBV28 and J is TRBJ2-3, with 13 nucleotides matching TRBD2. Material: PBMCs. CDR3 region: CASRTDGTSGTTDTQYF. CDR3 nucleotides: TGTGCCAGCAGGACAGACGGGACTAGCGGGACCACAGATACGCAGTATTTT.